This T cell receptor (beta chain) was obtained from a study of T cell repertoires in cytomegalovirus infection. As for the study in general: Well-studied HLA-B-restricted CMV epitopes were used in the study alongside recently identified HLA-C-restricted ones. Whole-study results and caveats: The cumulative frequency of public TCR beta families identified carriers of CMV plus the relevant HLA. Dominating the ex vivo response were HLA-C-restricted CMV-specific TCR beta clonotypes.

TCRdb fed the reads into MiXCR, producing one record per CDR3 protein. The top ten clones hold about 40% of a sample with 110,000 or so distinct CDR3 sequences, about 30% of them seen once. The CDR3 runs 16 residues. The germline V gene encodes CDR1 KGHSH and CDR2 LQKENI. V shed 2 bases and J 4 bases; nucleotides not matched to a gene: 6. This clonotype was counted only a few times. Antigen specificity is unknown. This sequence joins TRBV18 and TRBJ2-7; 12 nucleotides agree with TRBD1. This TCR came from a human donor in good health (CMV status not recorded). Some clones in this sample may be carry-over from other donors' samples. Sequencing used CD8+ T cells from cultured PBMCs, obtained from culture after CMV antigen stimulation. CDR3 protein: CASSPTPGQGAYEQYF. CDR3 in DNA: TGTGCCAGCTCACCAACACCGGGACAGGGGGCATACGAGCAGTACTTC.